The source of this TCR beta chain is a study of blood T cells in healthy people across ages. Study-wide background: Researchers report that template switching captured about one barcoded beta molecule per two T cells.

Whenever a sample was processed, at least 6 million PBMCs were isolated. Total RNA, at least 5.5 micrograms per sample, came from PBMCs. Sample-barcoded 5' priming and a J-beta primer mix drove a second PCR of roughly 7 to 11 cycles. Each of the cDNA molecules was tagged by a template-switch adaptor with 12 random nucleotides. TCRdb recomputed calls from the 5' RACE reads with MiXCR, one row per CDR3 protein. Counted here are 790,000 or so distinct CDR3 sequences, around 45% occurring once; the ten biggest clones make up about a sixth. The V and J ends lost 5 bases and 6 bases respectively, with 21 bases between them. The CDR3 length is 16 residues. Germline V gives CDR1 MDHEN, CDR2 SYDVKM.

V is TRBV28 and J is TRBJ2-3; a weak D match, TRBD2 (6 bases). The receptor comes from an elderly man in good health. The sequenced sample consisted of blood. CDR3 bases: TGTGCCAGCAGTACCCGACGGGGGAAGGCCATGGATACGCAGTATTTT. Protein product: CASSTRRGKAMDTQYF.